Each of the 23 T cell receptor beta chains below was sequenced from the same sample in a study of T cell responses to AZD1222 COVID-19 vaccine. Profiling relied on immunoSEQ multiplex PCR, and the TCRdb table lists in-frame clones only, not all of them. Of 95,000 to 150,000 clones listed, roughly 87% are singletons. The sample in question was peripheral blood, obtained on day 0 of AZD1222 vaccination. These receptors all come from an adult in good health.

The gene calls are TRBV4-1 and TRBJ1-1, with D uncertain. Germline values: CDR1 MGHRA, CDR2 YSYEKL. Trimming pared 4 bases from V and 1 base from J, leaving 10 bases between. The CDR3 totals 14 residues. CDR3 sequence reads: CASSLGRRNTEAFF. Here the CDR3 DNA reads TGCGCCAGCAGCCTAGGACGGCGGAACACTGAAGCTTTCTTT.

Turning to this clone: Other DNA sequences in the sample encode the same CDR3. This chain links TRBV5-1 with TRBJ2-5; D perhaps matches TRBD1 (6 bases). The CDR3 is 15 amino acids. Trimming left V 0 bases short and J 1 base short, with 10 bases between. CDR1 is SGHRS and CDR2 is YFSETQ in the germline V gene. CDR3 bases: TGCGCCAGCAGCTTGGATACAGGGCCCCAAGAGACCCAGTACTTC. It yields the protein CASSLDTGPQETQYF.

The chain joins TRBV30 to TRBJ1-3; the D gene is possibly TRBD1 (6 bases). Germline assignment: CDR1 GTSNPN and CDR2 SVGIG (reference sequence). There are 15 residues in the CDR3. The V end lost 1 base, the J end lost 1 base, and 11 bases lay between the germline ends. CDR3: CAWSDGTHSGNTIYF. CDR3 nucleotides: TGTGCCTGGAGTGACGGGACACATTCTGGAAACACCATATATTTT. Variable domain in full (rest from reference TRBV30 and TRBJ1-3): SQTIHQWPATLVQPVGSPLSLECTVEGTSNPNLYWYRQAAGRGLQLLFYSVGIGQISSEVPQNLSASRPQDRQFILSSKKLLLSDSGFYLCAWSDGTHSGNTIYFGEGSWLTVV.

In its sample, this clone was seen once. This rearrangement joins TRBV29-1 to TRBJ1-2, with TRBD1 as a possible D gene (5 bases). The V and J ends lost 4 bases and 5 bases respectively, with 8 bases between them. This CDR3 comprises 11 residues. The V gene's germline CDR1 is SQVTM and CDR2 ANQGSEA. The CDR3 DNA follows: TGCAGCGTTGTTGAGGGGTATGGCTACACCTTC. It translates to CSVVEGYGYTF.

This clone has only a few counts. The chain has TRBV19 and TRBJ1-3; 9 nucleotides line up with TRBD1. This CDR3 region has 19 residues. Unmatched junction bases numbered 14, after V lost 5 bases and J lost 0 bases. CDR1 is LNHDA and CDR2 is SQIVND in the germline V gene (reference sequence). CDR3 sequence: CASSLLPGQGGLSGNTIYF. For the CDR3, the DNA is TGTGCCAGTAGTCTTCTACCGGGACAGGGCGGACTCTCTGGAAACACCATATATTTT.

The rearrangement links TRBV9 to TRBJ2-1; 13 nucleotides align to TRBD2. The germline V gene encodes CDR1 SGDLS and CDR2 YYNGEE. The CDR3 extends over 15 amino acids. V lost 3 bases and J lost 8; bases outside the gene matches: 5. CDR3: CASSEGTSGVYEQFF. Written as DNA, the CDR3 is TGTGCCAGCAGCGAGGGGACTAGCGGGGTATATGAGCAGTTCTTC.

V usage is TRBV6-5 and J usage is TRBJ1-5; TRBD1 aligns across 7 bases. The CDR3 contains 14 residues. The J segment lost 0 bases and the V segment lost 11 bases, leaving 7 bases of the junction unmatched. CDR1 and CDR2 from the germline V gene are MNHEY and SVGAGI. The DNA for the CDR3 is TGTGCCGGAGAGACAGGGTATAGCAATCAGCCCCAGCATTTT. Amino acid sequence: CAGETGYSNQPQHF.

The chain carries TRBV20-1 and TRBJ2-7; D ambiguous. Trimming shortened V by 3 bases and J by 3 bases, and 12 bases separated the two germline ends. The CDR3 is 13 amino acids. Germline-derived CDR1 and CDR2 are DFQATT and SNEGSKA (reference sequence). The CDR3 here is CSASRRRGYEQYF. CDR3 DNA sequence: TGCAGTGCTAGTCGTCGTCGAGGCTACGAGCAGTACTTC.

This sequence joins TRBV6-4 and TRBJ1-2, with D possibly being TRBD1 (5 bases). Germline CDR1 and CDR2: MRHNA and SNTAGT. The length of the CDR3 is 15 residues. Between the trimmed V and J ends, which lost 2 bases and 7 bases, there was a span of 17 bases. The DNA for the CDR3 is TGTGCCAGCAGTGACCCGGGGGGTTCTATAGGTGGCTACACCTTC. Its translation is CASSDPGGSIGGYTF.

This chain connects TRBV11-3 to TRBJ2-3, with 8 nucleotides matching TRBD2. With V trimmed by 5 bases and J by 1 base, 2 bases remained unmatched. CDR3 length equals 14 residues. Germline assignment: CDR1 SGHNT and CDR2 YENEEA. CDR3 nucleotide sequence: TGTGCCAGCAGCGGGACTAGAGGCACAGATACGCAGTATTTT. It specifies CASSGTRGTDTQYF.

The rearrangement links TRBV12-5 to TRBJ1-2, with TRBD1 as a possible D gene (5 bases). The CDR3 covers 15 residues. The V end was cut by 1 base, the J end by 5 bases, with 14 bases between. CDR1 LGHNT and CDR2 FRNRAP come from the germline V gene. The CDR3 region is CASGLAHLRGYGYTF. For the CDR3, the DNA is TGTGCTAGTGGTTTGGCACACCTACGGGGGTATGGCTACACCTTC.

This chain uses TRBV19 with TRBJ1-1; D unclear. The germline V and J ends were trimmed by 2 bases and 5 bases, with 15 bases remaining between them. The CDR3 length is 15 residues. Looked up from germline, CDR1 is LNHDA and CDR2 is SQIVND (reference sequence). CDR3 protein: CASSIIPGVGTEAFF. In nucleotides, the CDR3 is TGTGCCAGTAGTATAATTCCGGGAGTGGGGACTGAAGCTTTCTTT.

The V and J genes are TRBV12-3 or TRBV12-4 and TRBJ1-1; 7 positions match TRBD1. The CDR3 extends over 12 amino acids. With V trimmed by 3 bases and J by 8 bases, 3 bases remained unmatched. The CDR3 DNA is TGTGCCAGCAGTTTCGGGACAGTAGAAGCTTTCTTT. Protein sequence: CASSFGTVEAFF.

The J gene is TRBJ1-2, the V gene TRBV5-1; D is undetermined. Germline values: CDR1 SGHRS, CDR2 YFSETQ. Trimming shortened V by 4 bases and J by 8 bases, and 12 bases separated the two germline ends. CDR3 size: 12 residues. CDR3 bases: TGCGCCAGCAGCCCCGCCGGATTGGGCTACACCTTC. It is translated as CASSPAGLGYTF.

This clone was seen once. V usage is TRBV19 and J usage is TRBJ1-1, with D tentatively TRBD1 (6 bases). CDR1 is LNHDA and CDR2 is SQIVND in the germline V gene (reference sequence). Trimming pared 4 bases from V and 3 bases from J, leaving 12 bases between. CDR3 length: 14 residues. The CDR3 nucleotides read TGTGCCAGTAGTACACCGGGACATCACACTGAAGCTTTCTTT. It translates to CASSTPGHHTEAFF.

The chain joins TRBV5-8 to TRBJ1-2; 8 bases fit TRBD1. Trimming took 3 bases from V and 6 from J; bases not matched to a gene: 7. Germline values: CDR1 SGHTS, CDR2 YDEGEE. The CDR3 runs 14 residues. The CDR3 sequence: CASSWERTGHGYTF. CDR3 DNA: TGTGCCAGCAGCTGGGAAAGGACAGGGCATGGCTACACCTTC.

The rearrangement links TRBV3-1 (or the pseudogene TRBV3-2) to TRBJ2-7; D not certain. Trimming took 5 bases from V and 2 from J, leaving 7 bases between them. This CDR3 is 12 amino acids long. CDR1 is LGHDT and CDR2 is YNNKEL in the germline V gene (reference sequence). The CDR3 loop reads CASSYEPYEQYF. The CDR3, as DNA: TGTGCCAGCAGCTATGAACCCTACGAGCAGTACTTC.

This clone occurred a few times. V usage is TRBV15 and J usage is TRBJ2-1, with D tentatively TRBD2 (6 bases). CDR3 size: 15 residues. Germline V gene data show CDR1 as LNHNV and CDR2 as YYDKDF (reference sequence). The V gene lost 4 bases and the J gene lost 7 bases, with 17 bases spanning the gap. The CDR3 bases are TGTGCCACCAGCAAAGGAGGGATAAGATTTAATGAGCAGTTCTTC. Translating gives CATSKGGIRFNEQFF.

This chain links TRBV12-3 or TRBV12-4 with TRBJ2-1, with D unclear. CDR3 length equals 11 residues. Trimming shortened V by 8 bases and J by 7 bases, and 9 bases separated the two germline ends. The DNA of the CDR3 is TGTGCCAGCGAAACCGGGAATGAGCAGTTCTTC. It specifies CASETGNEQFF.

The chain has TRBV7-9 and TRBJ2-1; no firm D call. Germline V gene lookup returns CDR1 SEHNR and CDR2 FQNEAQ (reference sequence). The CDR3 sequence is 13 residues long. The V end lost 3 bases, the J end lost 7 bases, and 10 bases lay between the germline ends. CDR3: CASSFDSWNEQFF. The CDR3 bases are TGTGCCAGCAGCTTCGATAGCTGGAATGAGCAGTTCTTC.

The J gene is TRBJ2-6, the V gene TRBV5-4, with TRBD1 matching over 11 bases. J was trimmed by 9 bases and V by 4 bases; bases with no gene match: 12. Germline CDR1 is SGHNT and CDR2 is YYREEE (reference sequence). CDR3 size: 17 residues. The CDR3 sequence is CASSNPDRGQRGNVLTF. The CDR3 DNA follows: TGTGCCAGCAGCAACCCGGACAGGGGGCAACGAGGCAACGTCCTGACTTTC.

This clone was seen just once. This rearrangement joins TRBV6-5 to TRBJ1-3, with D possibly TRBD1 on 5 matching bases. CDR3 length: 15 amino acids. Germline V gives CDR1 MNHEY, CDR2 SVGAGI. V lost 2 bases to trimming and J lost 0 bases, with 8 bases between them. Here the CDR3 DNA reads TGTGCCAGCAGTTACGACAGCCCCTCTGGAAACACCATATATTTT. Translation gives CASSYDSPSGNTIYF.

V gene TRBV6-4 combines with J gene TRBJ2-2; 11 nucleotides agree with TRBD2. The CDR3 length is 16 residues. Germline loops: CDR1 MRHNA, CDR2 SNTAGT. The trim removed 5 bases at V and 5 bases at J, leaving 7 bases unmatched. The DNA of the CDR3 is TGTGCCAGCAGTTTGGGACTAGCGGATTCAACCGGGGAGCTGTTTTTT. Translation gives CASSLGLADSTGELFF.